This T cell receptor beta chain was observed in a study of blood T cell repertoires in COVID-19. Study in general: Samples representing acute and convalescent COVID-19 were sourced from the United States, Italy and Spain.

Only in-frame clones appear in the TCRdb table, and some are missing; sequencing was by immunoSEQ multiplex PCR. Of fewer than 600,000 clones in the sample, 89% were seen once. It was during active infection that Seattle patients were enrolled and then longitudinally followed. This CDR3 has 13 residues. CDR1 KGHSH and CDR2 LQKENI come from the germline V gene. Trimming took 6 bases from V and 6 from J; bases not matched to a gene: 8. The source of this sequence is a man aged 18 to 35 with COVID-19, enrolled during active disease. This rearrangement joins TRBV18 to TRBJ2-7, with 7 bases matching TRBD2. Sample: peripheral blood. CDR3 nucleotides: TGTGCCAGCTCCGCCGGGGGGTCCGGCGAGCAGTACTTC. This codes for CASSAGGSGEQYF.